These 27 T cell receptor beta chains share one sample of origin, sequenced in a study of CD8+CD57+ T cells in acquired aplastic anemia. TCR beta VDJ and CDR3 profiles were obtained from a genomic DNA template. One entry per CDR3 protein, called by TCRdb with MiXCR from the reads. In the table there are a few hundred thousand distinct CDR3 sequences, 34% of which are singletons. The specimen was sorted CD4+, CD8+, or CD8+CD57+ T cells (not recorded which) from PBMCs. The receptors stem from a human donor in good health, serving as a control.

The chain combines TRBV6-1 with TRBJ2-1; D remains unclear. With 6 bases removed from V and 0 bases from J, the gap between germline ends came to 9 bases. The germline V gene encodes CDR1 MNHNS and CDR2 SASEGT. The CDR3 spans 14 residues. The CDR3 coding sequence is TGTGCCAGCAGCAAGCAGAGCTCCTACAATGAGCAGTTCTTC. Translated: CASSKQSSYNEQFF.

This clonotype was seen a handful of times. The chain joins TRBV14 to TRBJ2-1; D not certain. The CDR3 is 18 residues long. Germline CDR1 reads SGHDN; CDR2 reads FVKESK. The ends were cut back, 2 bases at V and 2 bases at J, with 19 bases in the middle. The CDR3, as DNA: TGTGCCAGCAGCCAAAGAATTTTGATCGGACCTACCTACAATGAGCAGTTCTTC. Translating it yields CASSQRILIGPTYNEQFF.

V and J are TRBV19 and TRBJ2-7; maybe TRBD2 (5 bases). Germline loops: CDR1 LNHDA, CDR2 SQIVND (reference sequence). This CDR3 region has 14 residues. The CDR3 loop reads CARDLRRGSYEQYF. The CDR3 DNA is TGTGCTAGAGATTTGCGTCGAGGGAGCTACGAGCAGTACTTC.

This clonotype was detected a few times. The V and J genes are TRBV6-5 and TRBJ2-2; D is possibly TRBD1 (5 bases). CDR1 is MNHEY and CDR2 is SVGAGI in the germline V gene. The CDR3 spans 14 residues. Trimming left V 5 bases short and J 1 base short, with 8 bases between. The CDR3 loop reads CASSNTGNTGELFF. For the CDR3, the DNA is TGTGCCAGCAGTAACACAGGGAACACCGGGGAGCTGTTTTTT.

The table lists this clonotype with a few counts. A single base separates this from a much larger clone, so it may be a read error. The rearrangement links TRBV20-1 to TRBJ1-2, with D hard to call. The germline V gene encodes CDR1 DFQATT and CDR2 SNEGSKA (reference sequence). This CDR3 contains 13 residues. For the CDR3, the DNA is TGCAGTGCTAGGAGTAAGGCGAACTATGGCTGCACCTTC. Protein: CSARSKANYGCTF.

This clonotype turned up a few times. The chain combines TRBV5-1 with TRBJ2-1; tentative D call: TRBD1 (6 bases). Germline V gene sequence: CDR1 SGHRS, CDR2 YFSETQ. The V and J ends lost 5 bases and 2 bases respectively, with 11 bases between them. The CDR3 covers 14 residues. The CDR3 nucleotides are TGCGCCAGCAGTGTACAGGGCCCCTACAATGAGCAGTTCTTC. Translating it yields CASSVQGPYNEQFF.

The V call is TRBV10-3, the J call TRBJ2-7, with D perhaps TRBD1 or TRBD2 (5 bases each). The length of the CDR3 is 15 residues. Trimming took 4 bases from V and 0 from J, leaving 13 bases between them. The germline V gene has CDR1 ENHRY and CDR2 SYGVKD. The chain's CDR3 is CAISVQTADSYEQYF. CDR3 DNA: TGTGCCATCAGTGTGCAGACAGCGGACTCCTACGAGCAGTACTTC.

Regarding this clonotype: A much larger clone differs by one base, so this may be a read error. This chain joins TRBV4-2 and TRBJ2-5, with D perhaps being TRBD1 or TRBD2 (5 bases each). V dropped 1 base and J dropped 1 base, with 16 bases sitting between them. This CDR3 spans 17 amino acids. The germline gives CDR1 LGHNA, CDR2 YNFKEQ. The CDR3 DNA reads TGTGCCAGCAGCCAAGGGGGAAGGGGAGTACCCCAAGAGACCCAGTACTTC. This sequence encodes CASSQGGRGVPQETQYF.

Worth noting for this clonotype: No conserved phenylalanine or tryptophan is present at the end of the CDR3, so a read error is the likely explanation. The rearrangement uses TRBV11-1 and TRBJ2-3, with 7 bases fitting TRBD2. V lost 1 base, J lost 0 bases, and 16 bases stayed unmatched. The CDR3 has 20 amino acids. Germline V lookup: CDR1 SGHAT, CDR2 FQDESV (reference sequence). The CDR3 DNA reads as TGTGCCAGCAGCTTAGTCCCTAGCGGAAGACCCACACCTAGCACAGATACGCAGTATTCT. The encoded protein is CASSLVPSGRPTPSTDTQYS.

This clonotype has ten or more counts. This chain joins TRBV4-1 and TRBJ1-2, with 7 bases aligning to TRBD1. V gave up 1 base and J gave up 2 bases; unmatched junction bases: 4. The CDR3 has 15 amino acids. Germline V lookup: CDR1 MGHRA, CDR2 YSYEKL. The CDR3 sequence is CASSQARTGNYGYTF. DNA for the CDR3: TGCGCCAGCAGCCAAGCAAGGACAGGCAACTATGGCTACACCTTC.

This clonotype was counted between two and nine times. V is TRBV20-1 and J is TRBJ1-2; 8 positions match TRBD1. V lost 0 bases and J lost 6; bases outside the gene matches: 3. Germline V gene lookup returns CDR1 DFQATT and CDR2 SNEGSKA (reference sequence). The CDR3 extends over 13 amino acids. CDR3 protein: CSARDLTGDGYTF. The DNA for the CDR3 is TGCAGTGCTAGAGATCTGACAGGGGATGGCTACACCTTC.

The CDR3 coding sequence is TGTGCCACCAGTCCCAGATTCACAGATACGCAGTATTTT. It translates to CATSPRFTDTQYF. V gene TRBV24-1 combines with J gene TRBJ2-3; D unclear. Germline lookup yields CDR1 KGHDR and CDR2 SFDVKD. The V and J ends lost 6 bases and 2 bases respectively, with 8 bases between them. CDR3 length equals 13 residues.

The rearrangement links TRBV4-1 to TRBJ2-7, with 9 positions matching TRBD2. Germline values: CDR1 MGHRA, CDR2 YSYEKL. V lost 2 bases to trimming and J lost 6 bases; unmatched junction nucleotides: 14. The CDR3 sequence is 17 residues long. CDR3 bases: TGCGCCAGCAGCCAAAGCGCCTGGTTAGCGGGAGCACTCGAGCAGTACTTC. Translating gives CASSQSAWLAGALEQYF.

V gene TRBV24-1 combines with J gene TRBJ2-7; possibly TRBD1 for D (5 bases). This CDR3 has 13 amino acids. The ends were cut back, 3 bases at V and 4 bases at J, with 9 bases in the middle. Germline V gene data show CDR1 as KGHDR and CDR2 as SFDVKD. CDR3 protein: CATSDNDRYEQYF. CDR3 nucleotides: TGTGCCACCAGTGATAACGACAGATACGAGCAGTACTTC.

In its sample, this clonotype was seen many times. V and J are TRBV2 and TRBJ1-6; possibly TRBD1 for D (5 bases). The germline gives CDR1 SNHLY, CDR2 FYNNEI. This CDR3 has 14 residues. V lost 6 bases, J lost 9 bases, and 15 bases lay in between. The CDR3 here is CASSLDSGGSPLHF. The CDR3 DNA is TGTGCCAGCAGCCTTGACAGTGGGGGTTCACCCCTCCACTTT.

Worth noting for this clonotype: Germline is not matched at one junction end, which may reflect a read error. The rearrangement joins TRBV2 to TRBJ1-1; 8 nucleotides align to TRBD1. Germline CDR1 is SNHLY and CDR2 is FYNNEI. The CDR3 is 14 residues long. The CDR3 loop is CASSVRTGPSEALF. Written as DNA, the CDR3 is TGTGCCAGCAGTGTAAGGACAGGGCCATCTGAAGCCCTCTTT.

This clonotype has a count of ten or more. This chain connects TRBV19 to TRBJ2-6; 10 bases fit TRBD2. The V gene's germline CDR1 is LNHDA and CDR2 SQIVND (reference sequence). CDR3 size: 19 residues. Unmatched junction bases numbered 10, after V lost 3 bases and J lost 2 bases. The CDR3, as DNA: TGTGCCAGTAGTATTTCTAGCGGGAGTAAAAAGGCTGGGGCCAACGTCCTGACTTTC. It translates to CASSISSGSKKAGANVLTF.

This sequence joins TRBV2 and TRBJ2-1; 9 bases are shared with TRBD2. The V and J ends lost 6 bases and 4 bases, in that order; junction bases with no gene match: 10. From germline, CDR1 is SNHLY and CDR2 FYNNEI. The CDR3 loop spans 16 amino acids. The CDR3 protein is CASRNSAGGPYNEQFF. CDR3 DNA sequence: TGTGCCAGCAGAAATTCAGCGGGGGGACCTTACAATGAGCAGTTCTTC.

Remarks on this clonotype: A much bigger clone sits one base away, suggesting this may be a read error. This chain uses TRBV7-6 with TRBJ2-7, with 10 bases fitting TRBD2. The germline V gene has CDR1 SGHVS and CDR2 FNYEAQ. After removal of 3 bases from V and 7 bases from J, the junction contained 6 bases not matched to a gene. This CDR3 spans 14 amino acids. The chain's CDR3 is CASSFGLAVNEQYF. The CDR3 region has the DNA TGTGCCAGCAGCTTCGGACTAGCGGTAAATGAGCAGTACTTC.

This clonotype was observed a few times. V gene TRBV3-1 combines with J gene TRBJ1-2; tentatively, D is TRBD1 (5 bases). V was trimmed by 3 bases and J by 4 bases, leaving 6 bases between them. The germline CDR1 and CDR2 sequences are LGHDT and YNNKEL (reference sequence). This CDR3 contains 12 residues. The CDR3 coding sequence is TGTGCCAGCAGCCAGGGGACCTATGGCTACACCTTC. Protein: CASSQGTYGYTF.

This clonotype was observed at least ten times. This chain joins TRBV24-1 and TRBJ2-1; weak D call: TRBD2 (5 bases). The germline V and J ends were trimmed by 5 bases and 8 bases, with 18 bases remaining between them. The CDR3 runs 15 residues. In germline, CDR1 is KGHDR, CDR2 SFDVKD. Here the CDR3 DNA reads TGTGCCACCAGTGCAGCAGAAGCGGCCGGGGATGAGCAGTTCTTC. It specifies CATSAAEAAGDEQFF.

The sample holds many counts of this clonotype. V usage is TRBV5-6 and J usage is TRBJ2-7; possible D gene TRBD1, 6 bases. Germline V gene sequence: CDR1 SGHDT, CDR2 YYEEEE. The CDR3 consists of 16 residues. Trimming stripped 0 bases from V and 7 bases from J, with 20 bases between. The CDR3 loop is CASSLEWGHRKWEQYF. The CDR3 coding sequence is TGTGCCAGCAGCTTGGAGTGGGGACACCGGAAGTGGGAGCAGTACTTC.

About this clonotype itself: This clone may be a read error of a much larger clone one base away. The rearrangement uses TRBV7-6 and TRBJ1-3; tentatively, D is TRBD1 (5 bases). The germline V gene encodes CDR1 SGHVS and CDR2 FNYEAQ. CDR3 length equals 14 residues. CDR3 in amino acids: CASNLGGSGSTIYF. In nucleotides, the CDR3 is TGTGCCAGCAATTTGGGGGGATCTGGAAGCACCATATATTTT.

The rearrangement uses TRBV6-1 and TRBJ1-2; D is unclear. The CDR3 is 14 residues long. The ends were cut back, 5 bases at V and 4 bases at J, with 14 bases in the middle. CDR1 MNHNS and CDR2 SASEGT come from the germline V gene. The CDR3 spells CASSLLPGSYGYTF. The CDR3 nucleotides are TGTGCCAGCAGTCTTCTCCCGGGGTCCTATGGCTACACCTTC.

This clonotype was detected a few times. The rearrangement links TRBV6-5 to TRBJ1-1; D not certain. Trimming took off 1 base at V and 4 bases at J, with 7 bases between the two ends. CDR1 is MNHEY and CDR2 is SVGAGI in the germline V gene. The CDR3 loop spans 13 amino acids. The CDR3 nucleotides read TGTGCCAGCAGTTACTTGCGGGGCACTGAAGCTTTCTTT. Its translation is CASSYLRGTEAFF.

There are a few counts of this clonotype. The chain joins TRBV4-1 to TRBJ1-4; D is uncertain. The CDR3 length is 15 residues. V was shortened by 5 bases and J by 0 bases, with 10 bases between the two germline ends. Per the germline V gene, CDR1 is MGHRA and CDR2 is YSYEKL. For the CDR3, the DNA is TGCGCCAGCAGCACCCTGGGAACAACTAATGAAAAACTGTTTTTT. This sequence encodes CASSTLGTTNEKLFF.

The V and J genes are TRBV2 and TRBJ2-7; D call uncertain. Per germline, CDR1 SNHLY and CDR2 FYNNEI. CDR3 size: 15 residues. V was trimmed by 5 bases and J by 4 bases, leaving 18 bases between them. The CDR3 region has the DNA TGTGCCAGCAGTTTATCGGGTCACCTAGTGTACGAGCAGTACTTC. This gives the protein CASSLSGHLVYEQYF.